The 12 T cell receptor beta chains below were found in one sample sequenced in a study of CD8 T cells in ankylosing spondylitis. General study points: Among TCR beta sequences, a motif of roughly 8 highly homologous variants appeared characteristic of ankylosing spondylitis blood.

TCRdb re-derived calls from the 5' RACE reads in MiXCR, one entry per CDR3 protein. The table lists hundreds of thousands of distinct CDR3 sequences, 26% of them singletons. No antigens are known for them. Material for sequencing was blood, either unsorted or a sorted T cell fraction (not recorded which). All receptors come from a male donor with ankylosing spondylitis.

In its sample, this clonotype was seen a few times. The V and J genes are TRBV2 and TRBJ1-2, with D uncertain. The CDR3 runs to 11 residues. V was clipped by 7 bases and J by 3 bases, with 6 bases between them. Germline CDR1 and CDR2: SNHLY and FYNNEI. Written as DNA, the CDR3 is TGTGCCAGCACGCTGGACTATGGCTACACCTTC. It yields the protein CASTLDYGYTF.

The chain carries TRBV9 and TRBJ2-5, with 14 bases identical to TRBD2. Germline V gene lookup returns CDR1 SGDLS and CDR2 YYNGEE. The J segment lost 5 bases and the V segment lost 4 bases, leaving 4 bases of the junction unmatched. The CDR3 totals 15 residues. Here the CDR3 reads CASSYGTSGSETQYF. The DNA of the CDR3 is TGTGCCAGCAGCTACGGGACTAGCGGGAGCGAGACCCAGTACTTC.

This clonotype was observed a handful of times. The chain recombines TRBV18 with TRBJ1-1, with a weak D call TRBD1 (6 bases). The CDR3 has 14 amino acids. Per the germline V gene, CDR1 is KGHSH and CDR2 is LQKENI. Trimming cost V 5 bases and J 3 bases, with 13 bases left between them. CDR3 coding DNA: TGTGCCAGCTCATCTCAGGGGCGGGACACTGAAGCTTTCTTT. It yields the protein CASSSQGRDTEAFF.

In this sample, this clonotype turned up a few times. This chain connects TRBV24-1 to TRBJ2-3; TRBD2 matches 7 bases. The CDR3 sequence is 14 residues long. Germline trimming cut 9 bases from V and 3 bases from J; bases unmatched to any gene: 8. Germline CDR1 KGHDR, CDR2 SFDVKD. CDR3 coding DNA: TGTGCCACCGGTGGGAGGGACGGAACAGATACGCAGTATTTT. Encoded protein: CATGGRDGTDTQYF.

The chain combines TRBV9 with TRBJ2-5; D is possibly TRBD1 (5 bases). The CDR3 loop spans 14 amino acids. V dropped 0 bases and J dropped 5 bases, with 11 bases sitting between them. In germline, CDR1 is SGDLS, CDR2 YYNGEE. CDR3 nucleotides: TGTGCCAGCAGCGTAGGGGTCAGGGCGGAGACCCAGTACTTC. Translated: CASSVGVRAETQYF.

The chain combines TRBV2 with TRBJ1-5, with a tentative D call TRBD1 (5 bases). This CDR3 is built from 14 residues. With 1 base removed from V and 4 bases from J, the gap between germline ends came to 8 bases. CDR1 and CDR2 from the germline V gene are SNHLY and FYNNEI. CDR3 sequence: CASSEGGFNQPQHF. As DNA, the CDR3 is TGTGCCAGCAGTGAAGGGGGCTTTAATCAGCCCCAGCATTTT.

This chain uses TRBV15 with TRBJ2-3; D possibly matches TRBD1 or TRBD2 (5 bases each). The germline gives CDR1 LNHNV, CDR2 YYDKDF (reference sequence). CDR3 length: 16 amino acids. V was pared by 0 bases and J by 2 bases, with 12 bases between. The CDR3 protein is CATSRDYGAITDTQYF. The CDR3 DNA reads TGTGCCACCAGCAGAGATTACGGGGCCATCACAGATACGCAGTATTTT.

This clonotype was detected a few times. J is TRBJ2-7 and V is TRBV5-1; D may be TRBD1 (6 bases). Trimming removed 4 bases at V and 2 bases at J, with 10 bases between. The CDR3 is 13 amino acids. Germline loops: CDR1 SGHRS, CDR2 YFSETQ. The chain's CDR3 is CASSGRGTYEQYF. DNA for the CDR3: TGCGCCAGCAGCGGCAGGGGTACCTACGAGCAGTACTTC. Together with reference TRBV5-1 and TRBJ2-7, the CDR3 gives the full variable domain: KAGVTQTPRYLIKTRGQQVTLSCSPISGHRSVSWYQQTPGQGLQFLFEYFSETQRNKGNFPGRFSGRQFSNSRSEMNVSTLELGDSALYLCASSGRGTYEQYFGPGTRLTVT.

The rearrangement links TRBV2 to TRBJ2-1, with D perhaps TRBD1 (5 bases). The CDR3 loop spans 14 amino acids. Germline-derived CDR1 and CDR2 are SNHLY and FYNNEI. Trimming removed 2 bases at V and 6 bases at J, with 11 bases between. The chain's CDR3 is CASSEWQGGNEQFF. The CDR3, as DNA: TGTGCCAGCAGTGAATGGCAGGGTGGCAATGAGCAGTTCTTC.

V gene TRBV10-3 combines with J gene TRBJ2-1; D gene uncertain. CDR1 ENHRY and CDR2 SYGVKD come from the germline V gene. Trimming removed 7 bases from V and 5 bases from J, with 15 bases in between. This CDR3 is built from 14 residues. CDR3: CAITERLGNNEQFF. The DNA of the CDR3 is TGTGCCATCACCGAAAGGCTTGGAAACAATGAGCAGTTCTTC.

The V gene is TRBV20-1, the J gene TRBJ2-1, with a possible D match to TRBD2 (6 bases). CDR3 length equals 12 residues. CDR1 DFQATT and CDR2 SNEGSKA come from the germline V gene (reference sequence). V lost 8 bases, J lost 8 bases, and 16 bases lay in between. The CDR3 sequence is CSPLTGEYEQFF. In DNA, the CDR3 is TGCAGTCCTCTTACGGGAGAGTATGAGCAGTTCTTC.

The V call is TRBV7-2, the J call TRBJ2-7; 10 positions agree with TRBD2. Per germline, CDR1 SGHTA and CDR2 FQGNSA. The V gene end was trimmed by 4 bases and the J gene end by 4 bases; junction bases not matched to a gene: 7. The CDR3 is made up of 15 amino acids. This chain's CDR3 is CASSSKTSGLYEQYF. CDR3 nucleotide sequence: TGTGCCAGCAGCTCGAAGACTAGCGGGTTATACGAGCAGTACTTC.